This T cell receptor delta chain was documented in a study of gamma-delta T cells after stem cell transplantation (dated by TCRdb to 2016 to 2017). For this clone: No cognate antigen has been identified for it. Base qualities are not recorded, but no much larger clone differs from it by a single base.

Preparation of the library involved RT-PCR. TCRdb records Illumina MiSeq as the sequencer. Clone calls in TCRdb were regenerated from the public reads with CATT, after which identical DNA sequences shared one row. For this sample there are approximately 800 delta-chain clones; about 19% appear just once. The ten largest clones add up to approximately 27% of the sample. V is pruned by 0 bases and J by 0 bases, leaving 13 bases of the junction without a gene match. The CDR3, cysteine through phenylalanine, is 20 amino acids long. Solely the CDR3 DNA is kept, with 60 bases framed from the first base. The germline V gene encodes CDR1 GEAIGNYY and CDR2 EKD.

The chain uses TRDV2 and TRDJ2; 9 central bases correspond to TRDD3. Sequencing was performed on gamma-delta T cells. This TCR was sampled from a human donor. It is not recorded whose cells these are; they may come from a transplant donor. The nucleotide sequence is TGTGCCTGTGACACCGTTAGAACTGGGGGAACCACTCCTTTGACAGCACAACTCTTCTTT. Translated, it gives CACDTVRTGGTTPLTAQLFF.